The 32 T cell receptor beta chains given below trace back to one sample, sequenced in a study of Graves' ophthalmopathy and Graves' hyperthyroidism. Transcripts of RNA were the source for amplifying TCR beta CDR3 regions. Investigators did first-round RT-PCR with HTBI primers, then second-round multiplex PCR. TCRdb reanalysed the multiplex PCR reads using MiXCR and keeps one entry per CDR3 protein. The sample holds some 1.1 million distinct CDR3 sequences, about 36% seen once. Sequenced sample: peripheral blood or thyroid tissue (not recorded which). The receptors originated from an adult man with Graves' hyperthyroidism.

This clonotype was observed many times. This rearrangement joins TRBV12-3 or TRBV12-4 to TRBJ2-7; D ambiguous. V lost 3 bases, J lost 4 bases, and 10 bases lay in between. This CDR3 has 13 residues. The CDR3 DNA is TGTGCCAGCAGTTTGGGCGTAACATACGAGCAGTACTTC. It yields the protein CASSLGVTYEQYF.

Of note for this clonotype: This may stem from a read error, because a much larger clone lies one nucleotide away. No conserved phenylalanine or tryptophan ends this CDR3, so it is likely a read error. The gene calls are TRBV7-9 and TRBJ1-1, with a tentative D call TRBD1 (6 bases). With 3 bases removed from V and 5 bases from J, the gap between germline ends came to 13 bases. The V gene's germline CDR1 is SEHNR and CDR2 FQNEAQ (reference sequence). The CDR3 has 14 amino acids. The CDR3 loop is CASSLLTGWTEAFS. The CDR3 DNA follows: TGTGCCAGCAGCTTGCTCACAGGGTGGACTGAAGCTTTCTCT.

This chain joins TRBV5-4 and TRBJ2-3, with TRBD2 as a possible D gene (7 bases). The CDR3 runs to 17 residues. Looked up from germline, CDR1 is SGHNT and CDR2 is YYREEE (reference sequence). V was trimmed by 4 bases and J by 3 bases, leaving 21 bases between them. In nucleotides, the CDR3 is TGTGCCAGCAGCCCTACGGGGGGCGGGACCGCGACAGATACGCAGTATTTT. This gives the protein CASSPTGGGTATDTQYF.

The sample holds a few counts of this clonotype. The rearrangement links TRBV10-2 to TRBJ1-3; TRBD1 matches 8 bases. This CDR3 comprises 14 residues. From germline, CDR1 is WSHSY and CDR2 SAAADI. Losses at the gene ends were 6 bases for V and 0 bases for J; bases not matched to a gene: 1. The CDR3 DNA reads TGCGCCAGCAGGGACAGGGCCTCTGGAAACACCATATATTTT. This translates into CASRDRASGNTIYF.

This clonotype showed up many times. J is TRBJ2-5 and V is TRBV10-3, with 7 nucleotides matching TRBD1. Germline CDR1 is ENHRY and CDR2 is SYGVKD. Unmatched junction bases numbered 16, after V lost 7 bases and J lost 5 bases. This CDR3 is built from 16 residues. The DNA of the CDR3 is TGTGCCATCAAGGATAACACAGGGGAGTCCCTGGAGACCCAGTACTTC. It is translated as CAIKDNTGESLETQYF.

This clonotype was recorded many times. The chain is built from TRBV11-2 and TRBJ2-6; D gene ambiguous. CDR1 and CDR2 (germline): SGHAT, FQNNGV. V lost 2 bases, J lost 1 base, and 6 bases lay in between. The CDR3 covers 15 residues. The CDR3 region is CASSLPLSGANVLTF. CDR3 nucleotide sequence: TGTGCCAGCAGCTTACCCCTGTCTGGGGCCAACGTCCTGACTTTC.

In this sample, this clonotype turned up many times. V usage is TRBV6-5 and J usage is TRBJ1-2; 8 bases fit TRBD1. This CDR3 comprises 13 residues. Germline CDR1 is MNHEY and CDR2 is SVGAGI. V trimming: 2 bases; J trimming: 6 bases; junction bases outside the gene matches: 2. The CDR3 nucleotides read TGTGCCAGCAGTTACGGACAGGGCAATGGCTACACCTTC. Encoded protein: CASSYGQGNGYTF.

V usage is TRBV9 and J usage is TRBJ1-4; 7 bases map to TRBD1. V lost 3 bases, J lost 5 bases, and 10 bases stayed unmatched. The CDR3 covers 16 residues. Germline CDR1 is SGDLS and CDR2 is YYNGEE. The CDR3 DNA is TGTGCCAGCAGCGCACGTACAGGGGTTAGAAATGAAAAACTGTTTTTT. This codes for CASSARTGVRNEKLFF.

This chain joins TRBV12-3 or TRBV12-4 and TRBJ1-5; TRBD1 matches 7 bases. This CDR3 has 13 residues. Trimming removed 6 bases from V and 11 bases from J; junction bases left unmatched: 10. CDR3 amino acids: CASRYQGEETQHF. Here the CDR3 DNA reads TGTGCCAGCAGATACCAGGGGGAAGAGACCCAGCATTTT.

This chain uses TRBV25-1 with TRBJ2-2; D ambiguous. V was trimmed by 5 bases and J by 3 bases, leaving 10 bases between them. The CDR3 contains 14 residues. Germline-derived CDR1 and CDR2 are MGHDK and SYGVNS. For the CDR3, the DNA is TGTGCCAGCAGTTGGACGGACGACACCGGGGAGCTGTTTTTT. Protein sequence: CASSWTDDTGELFF. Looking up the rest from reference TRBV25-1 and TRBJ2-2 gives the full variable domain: EADIYQTPRYLVIGTGKKITLECSQTMGHDKMYWYQQDPGMELHLIHYSYGVNSTEKGDLSSESTVSRIRTEHFPLTLESARPSHTSQYLCASSWTDDTGELFFGEGSRLTVL.

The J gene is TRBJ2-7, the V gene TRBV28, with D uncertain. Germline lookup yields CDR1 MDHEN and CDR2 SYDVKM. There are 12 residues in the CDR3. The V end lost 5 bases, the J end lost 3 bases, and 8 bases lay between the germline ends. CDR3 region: CASSPSYYEQYF. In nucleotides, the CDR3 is TGTGCCAGCAGTCCAAGCTACTACGAGCAGTACTTC.

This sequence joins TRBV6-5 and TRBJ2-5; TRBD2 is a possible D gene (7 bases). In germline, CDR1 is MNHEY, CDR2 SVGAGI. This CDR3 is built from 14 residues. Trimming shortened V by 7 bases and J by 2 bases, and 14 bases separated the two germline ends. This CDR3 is CASTKGGGQETQYF. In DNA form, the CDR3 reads TGTGCCAGCACTAAGGGGGGAGGGCAAGAGACCCAGTACTTC.

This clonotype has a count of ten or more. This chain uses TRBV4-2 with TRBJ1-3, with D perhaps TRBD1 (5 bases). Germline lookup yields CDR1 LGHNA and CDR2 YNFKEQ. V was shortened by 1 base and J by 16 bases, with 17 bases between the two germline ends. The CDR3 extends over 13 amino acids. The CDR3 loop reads CASSQGGSTRTYF. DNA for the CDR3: TGTGCCAGCAGCCAAGGGGGCAGCACCAGGACCTATTTT.

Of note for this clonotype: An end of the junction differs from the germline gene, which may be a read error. The CDR3 spells CASSQVLGGTGELFF. DNA for the CDR3: TGTGCCAGCAGCCAAGTCCTTGGAGGTACCGGGGAGCTGTTTTTT. The gene calls are TRBV4-1 and TRBJ2-2; perhaps TRBD2 as D (5 bases). Germline CDR1 reads MGHRA; CDR2 reads YSYEKL. The CDR3 spans 15 residues.

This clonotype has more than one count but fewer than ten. CDR3 coding DNA: TGTGCCAGCAGCTTAGAGGACAGGGCTGCCGAGCAGTACTTC. It yields the protein CASSLEDRAAEQYF. The chain joins TRBV7-2 to TRBJ2-7; 8 bases are a match to TRBD1. The CDR3 is made up of 14 amino acids. V dropped 1 base and J dropped 6; count of bases not matched to a gene: 5. Germline CDR1 reads SGHTA; CDR2 reads FQGNSA.

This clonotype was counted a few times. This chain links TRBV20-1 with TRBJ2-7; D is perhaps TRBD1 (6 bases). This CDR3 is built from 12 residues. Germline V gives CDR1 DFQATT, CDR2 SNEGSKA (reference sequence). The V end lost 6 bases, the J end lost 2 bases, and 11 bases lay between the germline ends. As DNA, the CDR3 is TGCAGTGCACACAGGGTCGCCTACGAGCAGTACTTC. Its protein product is CSAHRVAYEQYF.

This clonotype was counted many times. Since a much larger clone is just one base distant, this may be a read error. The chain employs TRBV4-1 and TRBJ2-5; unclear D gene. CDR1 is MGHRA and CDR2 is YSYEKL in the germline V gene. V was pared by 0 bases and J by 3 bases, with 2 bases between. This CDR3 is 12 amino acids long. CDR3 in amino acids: CASSQDEETQYF. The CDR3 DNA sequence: TGCGCCAGCAGCCAAGATGAAGAGACCCAGTACTTC.

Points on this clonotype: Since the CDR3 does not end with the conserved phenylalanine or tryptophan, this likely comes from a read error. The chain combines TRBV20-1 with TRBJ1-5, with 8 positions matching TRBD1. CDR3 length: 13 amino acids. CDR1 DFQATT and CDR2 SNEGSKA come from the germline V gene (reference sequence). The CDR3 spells CSVWGQENQPQHG. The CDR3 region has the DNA TGCAGCGTGTGGGGACAGGAGAATCAGCCCCAGCATGGT.

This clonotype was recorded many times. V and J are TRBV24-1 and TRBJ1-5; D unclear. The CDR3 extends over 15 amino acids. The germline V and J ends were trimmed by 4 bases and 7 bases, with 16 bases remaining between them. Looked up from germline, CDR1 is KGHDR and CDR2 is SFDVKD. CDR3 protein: CATSETDGSKQPQHF. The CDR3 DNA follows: TGTGCCACCAGTGAAACGGACGGGAGTAAACAGCCCCAGCATTTT.

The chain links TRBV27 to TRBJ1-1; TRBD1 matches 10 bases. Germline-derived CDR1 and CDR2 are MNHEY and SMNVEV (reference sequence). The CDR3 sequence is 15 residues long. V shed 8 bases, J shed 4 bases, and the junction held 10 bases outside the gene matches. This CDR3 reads CASRGTGARGTEAFF. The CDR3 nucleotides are TGTGCCAGCCGGGGGACAGGGGCTAGGGGCACTGAAGCTTTCTTT.

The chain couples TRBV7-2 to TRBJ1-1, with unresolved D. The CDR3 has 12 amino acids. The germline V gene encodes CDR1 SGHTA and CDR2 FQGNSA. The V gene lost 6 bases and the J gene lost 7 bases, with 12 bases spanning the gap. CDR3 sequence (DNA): TGTGCCAGCAGGGACTGGGTCCTTGAAGCTTTCTTT. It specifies CASRDWVLEAFF.

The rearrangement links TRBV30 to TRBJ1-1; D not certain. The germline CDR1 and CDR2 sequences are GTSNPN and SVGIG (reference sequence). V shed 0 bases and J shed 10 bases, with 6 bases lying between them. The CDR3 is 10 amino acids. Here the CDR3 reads CAWSVRTAFF. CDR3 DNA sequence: TGTGCCTGGAGTGTCCGAACAGCTTTCTTT.

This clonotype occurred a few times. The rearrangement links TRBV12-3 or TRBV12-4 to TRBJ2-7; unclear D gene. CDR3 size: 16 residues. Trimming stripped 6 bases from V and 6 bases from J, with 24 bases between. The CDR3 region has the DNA TGTGCCAGCAGCCTAGGTACCAGAGTTAGGCCCATCGAGCAGTACTTC. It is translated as CASSLGTRVRPIEQYF.

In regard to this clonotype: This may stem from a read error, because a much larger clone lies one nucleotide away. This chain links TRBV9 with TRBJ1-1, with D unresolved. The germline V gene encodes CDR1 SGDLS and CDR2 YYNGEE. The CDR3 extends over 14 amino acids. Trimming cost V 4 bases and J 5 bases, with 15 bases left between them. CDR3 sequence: CASSPKSQQTEAFF. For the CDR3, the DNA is TGTGCCAGCAGCCCAAAGTCCCAGCAGACTGAAGCTTTCTTT. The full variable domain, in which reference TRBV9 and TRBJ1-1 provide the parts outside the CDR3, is DSGVTQTPKHLITATGQRVTLRCSPRSGDLSVYWYQQSLDQGLQFLIQYYNGEERAKGNILERFSAQQFPDLHSELNLSSLELGDSALYFCASSPKSQQTEAFFGQGTRLTVV.

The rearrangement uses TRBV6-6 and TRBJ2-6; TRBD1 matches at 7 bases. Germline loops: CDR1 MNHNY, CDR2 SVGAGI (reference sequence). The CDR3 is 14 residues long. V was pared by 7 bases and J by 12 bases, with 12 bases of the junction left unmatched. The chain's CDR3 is CASKGAGFSAVLTF. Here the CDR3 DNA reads TGTGCCAGCAAGGGGGCTGGATTTTCTGCCGTCCTGACTTTC.

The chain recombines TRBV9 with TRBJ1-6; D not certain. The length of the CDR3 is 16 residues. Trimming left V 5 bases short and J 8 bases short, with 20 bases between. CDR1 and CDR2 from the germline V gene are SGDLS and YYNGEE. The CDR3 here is CASRARWARSDSPLHF. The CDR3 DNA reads TGTGCCAGCAGGGCTCGGTGGGCCCGGTCGGATTCACCCCTCCACTTT. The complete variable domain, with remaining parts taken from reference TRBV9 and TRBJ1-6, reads DSGVTQTPKHLITATGQRVTLRCSPRSGDLSVYWYQQSLDQGLQFLIQYYNGEERAKGNILERFSAQQFPDLHSELNLSSLELGDSALYFCASRARWARSDSPLHFGNGTRLTVT.

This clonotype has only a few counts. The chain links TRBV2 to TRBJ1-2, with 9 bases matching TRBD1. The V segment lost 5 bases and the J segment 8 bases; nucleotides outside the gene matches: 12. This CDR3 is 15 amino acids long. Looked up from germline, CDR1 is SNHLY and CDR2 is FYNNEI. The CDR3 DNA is TGTGCCAGCAGTCCCACAGGGGGCAAGGAAGGGGGCTACACCTTC. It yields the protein CASSPTGGKEGGYTF.

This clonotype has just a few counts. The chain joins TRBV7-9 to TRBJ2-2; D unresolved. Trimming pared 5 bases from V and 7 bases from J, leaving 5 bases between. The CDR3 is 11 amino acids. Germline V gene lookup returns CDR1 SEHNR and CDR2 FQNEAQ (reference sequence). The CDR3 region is CASSTNGELFF. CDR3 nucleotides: TGTGCCAGCAGCACAAACGGGGAGCTGTTTTTT.

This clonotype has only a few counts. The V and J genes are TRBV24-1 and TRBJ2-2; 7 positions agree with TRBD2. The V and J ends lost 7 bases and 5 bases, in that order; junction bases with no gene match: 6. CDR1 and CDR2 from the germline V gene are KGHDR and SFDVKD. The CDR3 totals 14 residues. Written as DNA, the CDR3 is TGTGCCACCAGCGGGACTACTCTAACCGGGGAGCTGTTTTTT. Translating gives CATSGTTLTGELFF.

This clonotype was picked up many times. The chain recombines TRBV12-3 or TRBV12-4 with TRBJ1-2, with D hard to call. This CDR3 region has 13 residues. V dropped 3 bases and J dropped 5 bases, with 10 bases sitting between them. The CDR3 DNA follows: TGTGCCAGCAGTTTGGGGAGAACTTATGGCTACACCTTC. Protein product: CASSLGRTYGYTF.

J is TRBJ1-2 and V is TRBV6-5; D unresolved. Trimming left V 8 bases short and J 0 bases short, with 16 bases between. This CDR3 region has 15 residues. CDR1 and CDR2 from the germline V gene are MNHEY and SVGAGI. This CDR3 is CASVTPRPANYGYTF. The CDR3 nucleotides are TGTGCCAGCGTTACCCCGCGGCCTGCTAACTATGGCTACACCTTC.

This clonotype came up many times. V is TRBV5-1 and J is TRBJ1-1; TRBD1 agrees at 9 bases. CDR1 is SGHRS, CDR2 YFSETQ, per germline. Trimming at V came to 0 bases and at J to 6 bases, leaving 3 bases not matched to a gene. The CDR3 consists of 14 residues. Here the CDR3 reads CASSLGDRGAEAFF. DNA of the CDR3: TGCGCCAGCAGCTTGGGCGACAGGGGGGCTGAAGCTTTCTTT.